This T cell receptor (beta chain) appears in the sequencing data of a study of T cell responses to AZD1222 COVID-19 vaccine. Clones were sequenced by immunoSEQ multiplex PCR, and TCRdb holds only the in-frame ones, with some missing. The sample yields 25,000 to 35,000 clones, about 93% seen once. This clone was detected a few times. The V gene lost 4 bases and the J gene lost 5 bases, with 13 bases spanning the gap. The CDR3 has 14 residues. Germline CDR1 and CDR2: SGHNT and YENEEA. The sequences come from peripheral blood, collected on day 0 of AZD1222 vaccination. The source is an adult in good health. This chain links TRBV11-3 with TRBJ2-3; D assignment may be TRBD1 or TRBD2 (5 bases each). The DNA for the CDR3 is TGTGCCAGCAGCTCCCCCAGGGAGAGAGATACGCAGTATTTT. Translation: CASSSPRERDTQYF. Supplemented by reference TRBV11-3 and TRBJ2-3, the full variable domain reads EAGVVQSPRYKIIEKKQPVAFWCNPISGHNTLYWYLQNLGQGPELLIRYENEEAVDDSQLPKDRFSAERLKGVDSTLKIQPAELGDSAVYLCASSSPRERDTQYFGPGTRLTVL.